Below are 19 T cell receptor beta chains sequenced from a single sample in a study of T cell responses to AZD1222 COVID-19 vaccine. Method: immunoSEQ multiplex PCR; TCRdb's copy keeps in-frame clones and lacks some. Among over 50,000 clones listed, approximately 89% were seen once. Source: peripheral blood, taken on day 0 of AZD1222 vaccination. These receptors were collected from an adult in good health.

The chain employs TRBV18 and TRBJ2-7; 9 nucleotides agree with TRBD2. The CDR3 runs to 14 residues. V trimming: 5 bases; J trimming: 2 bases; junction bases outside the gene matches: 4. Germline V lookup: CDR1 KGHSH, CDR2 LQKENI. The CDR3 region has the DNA TGTGCCAGCTCAGTTAGCGGGAGCGCCTACGAGCAGTACTTC. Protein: CASSVSGSAYEQYF.

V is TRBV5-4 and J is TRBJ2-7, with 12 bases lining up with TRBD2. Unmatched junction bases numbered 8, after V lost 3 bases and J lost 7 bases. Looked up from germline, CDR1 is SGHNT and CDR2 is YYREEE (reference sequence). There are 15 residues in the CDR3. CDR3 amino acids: CASSSSGRVLGEQYF. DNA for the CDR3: TGTGCCAGCAGCTCTAGCGGGAGGGTCTTGGGGGAGCAGTACTTC.

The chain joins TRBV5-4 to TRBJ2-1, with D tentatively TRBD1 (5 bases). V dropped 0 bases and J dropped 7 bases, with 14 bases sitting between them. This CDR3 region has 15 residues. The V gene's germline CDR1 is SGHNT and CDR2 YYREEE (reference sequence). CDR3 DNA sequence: TGTGCCAGCAGCTTGGAGGGGCCGGCTTATAATGAGCAGTTCTTC. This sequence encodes CASSLEGPAYNEQFF.

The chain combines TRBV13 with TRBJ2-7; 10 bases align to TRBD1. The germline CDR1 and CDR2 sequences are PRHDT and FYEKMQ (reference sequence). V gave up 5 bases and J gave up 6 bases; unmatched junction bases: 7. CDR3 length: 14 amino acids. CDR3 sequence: CASSRGTGVPEQYF. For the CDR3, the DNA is TGTGCCAGCAGCCGCGGGACAGGGGTCCCCGAGCAGTACTTC.

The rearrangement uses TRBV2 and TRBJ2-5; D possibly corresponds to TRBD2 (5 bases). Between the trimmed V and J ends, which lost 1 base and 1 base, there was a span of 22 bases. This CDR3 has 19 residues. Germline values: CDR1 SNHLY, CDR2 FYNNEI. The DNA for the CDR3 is TGTGCCAGCAGTGAAGTAAGGGCGGCGAGGGCCACAACCCAAGAGACCCAGTACTTC. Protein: CASSEVRAARATTQETQYF. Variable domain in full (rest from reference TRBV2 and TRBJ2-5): EPEVTQTPSHQVTQMGQEVILRCVPISNHLYFYWYRQILGQKVEFLVSFYNNEISEKSEIFDDQFSVERPDGSNFTLKIRSTKLEDSAMYFCASSEVRAARATTQETQYFGPGTRLLVL.

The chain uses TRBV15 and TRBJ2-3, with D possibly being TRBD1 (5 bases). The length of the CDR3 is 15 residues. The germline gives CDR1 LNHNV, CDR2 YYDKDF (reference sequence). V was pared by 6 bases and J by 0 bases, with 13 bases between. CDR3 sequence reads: CATRNDRASTDTQYF. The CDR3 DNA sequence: TGTGCCACCAGAAATGACAGAGCTAGCACAGATACGCAGTATTTT.

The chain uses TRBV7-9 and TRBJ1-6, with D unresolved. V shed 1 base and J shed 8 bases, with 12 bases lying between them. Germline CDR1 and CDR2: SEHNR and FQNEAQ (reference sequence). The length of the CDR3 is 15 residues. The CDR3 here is CASSLEVGHYSPLHF. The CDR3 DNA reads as TGTGCCAGCAGCTTAGAAGTGGGCCATTATTCACCCCTCCACTTT.

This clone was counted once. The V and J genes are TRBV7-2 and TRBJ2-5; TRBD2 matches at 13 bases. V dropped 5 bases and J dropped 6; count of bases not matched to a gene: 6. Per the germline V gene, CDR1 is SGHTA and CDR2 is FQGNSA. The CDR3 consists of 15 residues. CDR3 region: CASSPRTSGRKTQYF. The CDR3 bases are TGTGCCAGCAGCCCACGGACTAGCGGGAGAAAGACCCAGTACTTC. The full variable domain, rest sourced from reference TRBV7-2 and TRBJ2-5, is GAGVSQSPSNKVTEKGKDVELRCDPISGHTALYWYRQSLGQGLEFLIYFQGNSAPDKSGLPSDRFSAERTGGSVSTLTIQRTQQEDSAVYLCASSPRTSGRKTQYFGPGTRLLVL.

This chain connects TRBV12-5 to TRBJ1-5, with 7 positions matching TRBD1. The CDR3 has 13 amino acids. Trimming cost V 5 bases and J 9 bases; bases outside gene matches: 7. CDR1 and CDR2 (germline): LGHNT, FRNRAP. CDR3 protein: CASGTGDSRPQHF. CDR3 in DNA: TGTGCTAGTGGTACAGGGGACAGCAGGCCCCAGCATTTT.

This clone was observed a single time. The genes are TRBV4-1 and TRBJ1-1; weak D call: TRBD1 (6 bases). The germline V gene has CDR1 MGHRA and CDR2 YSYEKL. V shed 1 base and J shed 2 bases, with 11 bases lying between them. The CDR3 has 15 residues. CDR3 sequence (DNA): TGCGCCAGCAGCCAAGTGGGGGGGCGCAACACTGAAGCTTTCTTT. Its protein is CASSQVGGRNTEAFF.

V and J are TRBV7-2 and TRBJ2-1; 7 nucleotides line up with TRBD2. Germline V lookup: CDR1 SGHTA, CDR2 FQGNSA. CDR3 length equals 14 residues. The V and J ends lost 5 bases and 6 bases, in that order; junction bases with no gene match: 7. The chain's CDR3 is CASSPGTTGNEQFF. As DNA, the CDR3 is TGTGCCAGCAGCCCGGGGACTACCGGCAATGAGCAGTTCTTC.

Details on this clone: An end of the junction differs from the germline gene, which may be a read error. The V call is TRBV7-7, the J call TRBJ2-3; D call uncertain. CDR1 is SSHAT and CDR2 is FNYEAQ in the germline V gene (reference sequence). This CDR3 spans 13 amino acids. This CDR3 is CASSAVGTDTQYF. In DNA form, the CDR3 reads TGTGCTAGCAGCGCAGTTGGCACAGATACGCAGTATTTT.

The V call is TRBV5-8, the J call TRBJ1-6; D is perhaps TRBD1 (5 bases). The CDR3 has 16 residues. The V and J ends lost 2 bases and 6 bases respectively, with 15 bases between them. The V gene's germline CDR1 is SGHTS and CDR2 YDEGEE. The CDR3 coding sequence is TGTGCCAGCAGCTTCTCGGGGGTTGGGGGTAATTCACCCCTCCACTTT. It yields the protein CASSFSGVGGNSPLHF. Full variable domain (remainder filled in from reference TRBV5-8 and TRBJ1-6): EAGVTQSPTHLIKTRGQQATLRCSPISGHTSVYWYQQALGLGLQFLLWYDEGEERNRGNFPPRFSGRQFPNYSSELNVNALELEDSALYLCASSFSGVGGNSPLHFGNGTRLTVT.

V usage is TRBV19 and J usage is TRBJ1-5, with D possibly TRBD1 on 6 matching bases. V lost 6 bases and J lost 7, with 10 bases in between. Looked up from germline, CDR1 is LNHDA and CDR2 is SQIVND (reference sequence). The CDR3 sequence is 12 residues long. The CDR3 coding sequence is TGTGCCAGTAGGTCAGGGGAGCAGCCCCAGCATTTT. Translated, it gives CASRSGEQPQHF.

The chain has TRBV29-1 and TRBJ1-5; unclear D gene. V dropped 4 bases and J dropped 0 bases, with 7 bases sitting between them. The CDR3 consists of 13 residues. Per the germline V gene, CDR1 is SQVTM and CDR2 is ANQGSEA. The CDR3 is CSVAIDSNQPQHF. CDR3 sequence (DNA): TGCAGCGTTGCGATAGATAGCAATCAGCCCCAGCATTTT. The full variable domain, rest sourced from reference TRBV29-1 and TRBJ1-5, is SAVISQKPSRDICQRGTSLTIQCQVDSQVTMMFWYRQQPGQSLTLIATANQGSEATYESGFVIDKFPISRPNLTFSTLTVSNMSPEDSSIYLCSVAIDSNQPQHFGDGTRLSIL.

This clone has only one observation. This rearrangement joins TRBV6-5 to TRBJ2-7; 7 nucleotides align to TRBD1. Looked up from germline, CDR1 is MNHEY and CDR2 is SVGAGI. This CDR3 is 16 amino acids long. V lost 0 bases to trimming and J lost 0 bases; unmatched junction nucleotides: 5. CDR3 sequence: CASSYSGTESSYEQYF. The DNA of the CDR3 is TGTGCCAGCAGTTACTCCGGGACAGAAAGCTCCTACGAGCAGTACTTC.

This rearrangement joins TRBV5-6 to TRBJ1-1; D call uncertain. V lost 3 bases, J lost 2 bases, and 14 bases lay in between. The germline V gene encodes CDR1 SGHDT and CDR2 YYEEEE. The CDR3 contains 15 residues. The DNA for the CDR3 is TGTGCCAGCAGCTCACGTAGGTTTGCTAACACTGAAGCTTTCTTT. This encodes CASSSRRFANTEAFF.

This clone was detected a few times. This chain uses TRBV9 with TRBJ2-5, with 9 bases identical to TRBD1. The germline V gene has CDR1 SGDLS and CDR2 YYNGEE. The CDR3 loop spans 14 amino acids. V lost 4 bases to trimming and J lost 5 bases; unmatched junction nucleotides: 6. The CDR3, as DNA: TGTGCCAGCAGCTTAGGACAGGGGAGGGAGACCCAGTACTTC. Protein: CASSLGQGRETQYF. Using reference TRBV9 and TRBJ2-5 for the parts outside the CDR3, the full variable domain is DSGVTQTPKHLITATGQRVTLRCSPRSGDLSVYWYQQSLDQGLQFLIQYYNGEERAKGNILERFSAQQFPDLHSELNLSSLELGDSALYFCASSLGQGRETQYFGPGTRLLVL.

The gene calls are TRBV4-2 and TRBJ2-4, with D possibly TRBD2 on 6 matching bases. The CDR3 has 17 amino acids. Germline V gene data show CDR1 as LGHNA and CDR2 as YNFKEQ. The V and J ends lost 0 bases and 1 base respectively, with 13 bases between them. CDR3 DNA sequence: TGTGCCAGCAGCCAAGAGCGTCGGGAGAGGGCCAAAAACATTCAGTACTTC. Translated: CASSQERRERAKNIQYF.